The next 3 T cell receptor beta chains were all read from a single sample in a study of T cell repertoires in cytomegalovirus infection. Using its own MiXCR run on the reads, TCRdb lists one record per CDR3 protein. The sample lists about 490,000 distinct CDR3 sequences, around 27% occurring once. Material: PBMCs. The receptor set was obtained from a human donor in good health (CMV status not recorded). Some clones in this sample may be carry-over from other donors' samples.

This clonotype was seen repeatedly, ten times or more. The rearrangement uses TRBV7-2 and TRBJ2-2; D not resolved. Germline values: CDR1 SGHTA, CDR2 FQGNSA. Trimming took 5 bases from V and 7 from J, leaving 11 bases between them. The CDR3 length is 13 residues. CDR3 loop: CASSPYEIGELFF. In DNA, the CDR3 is TGTGCCAGCAGCCCCTACGAGATCGGGGAGCTGTTTTTT.

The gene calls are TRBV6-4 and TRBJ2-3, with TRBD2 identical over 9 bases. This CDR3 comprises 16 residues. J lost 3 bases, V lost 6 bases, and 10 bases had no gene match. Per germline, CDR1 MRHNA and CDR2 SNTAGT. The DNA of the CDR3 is TGTGCCAGCAGACCCATGAGGACTAGCGTAACAGATACGCAGTATTTT. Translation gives CASRPMRTSVTDTQYF.

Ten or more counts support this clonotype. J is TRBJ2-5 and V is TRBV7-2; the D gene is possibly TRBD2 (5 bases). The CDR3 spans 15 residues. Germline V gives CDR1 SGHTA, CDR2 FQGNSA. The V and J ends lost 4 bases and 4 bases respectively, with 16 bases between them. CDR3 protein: CASSSRSGIGETQYF. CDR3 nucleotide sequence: TGTGCCAGCAGCTCGAGGTCCGGGATTGGAGAGACCCAGTACTTC.